This is a list of T cell receptor beta chains from one sample in a study of cytomegalovirus exposure and HLA in healthy donors. Sequencing used immunoSEQ multiplex PCR; TCRdb keeps in-frame clones, though not all of them. This sample has tens of thousands of clones, with around four fifths found just once. The sample taken for sequencing was PBMCs. The source is a man aged 40-55 years in good health and CMV-seronegative. The CDR3 runs from the conserved cysteine through the conserved F or W. The order of the fields is clone size, D gene, J gene, V gene, CDR3 protein, CDR3 DNA. A D gene is named only where the DNA matches it firmly. Size values are once, few and many counts, or a class for expanded clones, and some rows have none.

NA	TRBD2	TRBJ2-3	TRBV27	CASSSRLTSGSTDTQYF	TGTGCCAGCAGCTCACGACTGACTAGCGGTAGCACAGATACGCAGTATTTT
NA	TRBD2	TRBJ2-1	TRBV5-4	CASSGTSVPYNEQFF	TGTGCCAGCAGCGGGACTAGCGTCCCCTACAATGAGCAGTTCTTC
NA	NA	TRBJ2-1	TRBV25-1	CASSDWRSSLNEQFF	TGTGCCAGCAGTGATTGGCGGTCTAGTTTGAATGAGCAGTTCTTC
NA	NA	TRBJ2-7	TRBV25-1	CASSEAGSFDEQYF	TGTGCCAGCAGTGAGGCCGGGAGCTTTGACGAGCAGTACTTC
NA	TRBD1	TRBJ2-2	TRBV29-1	CSVSQNPGQGSGELFF	TGCAGCGTTTCCCAGAATCCGGGACAGGGGTCCGGGGAGCTGTTTTTT
few	TRBD1	TRBJ2-7	TRBV14	CASKGQGVYEQYF	TGTGCCAGCAAGGGACAGGGAGTTTACGAGCAGTACTTC
NA	NA	TRBJ1-1	TRBV10-2	CASRRLTNTEAFF	TGCGCCAGCCGAAGACTGACGAACACTGAAGCTTTCTTT
NA	NA	TRBJ2-1	TRBV7-9	CASSLAGAGANEQFF	TGTGCCAGCAGCTTGGCGGGGGCAGGTGCCAATGAGCAGTTCTTC
NA	NA	TRBJ2-7	TRBV27	CASSEGRAYPYEQYF	TGTGCCAGCAGTGAAGGGCGGGCCTATCCCTACGAGCAGTACTTC
NA	NA	TRBJ2-5	TRBV4-1	CASSQEEGRLEQYF	TGCGCCAGCAGCCAAGAGGAGGGTCGTTTAGAGCAGTACTTC
NA	TRBD2	TRBJ2-4	TRBV11-2	CASRPGGTKNIQYF	TGTGCCAGCAGGCCCGGGGGGACCAAAAACATTCAGTACTTC
NA	NA	TRBJ2-7	TRBV29-1	CSVAAGSYEQYF	TGCAGCGTTGCGGCAGGATCCTACGAGCAGTACTTC
NA	NA	TRBJ2-3	TRBV5-1	CASSLDNDHTDTQYF	TGCGCCAGCAGCTTAGACAACGACCACACAGATACGCAGTATTTT
NA	NA	TRBJ2-5	TRBV29-1	CSANRGLSRETQYF	TGCAGCGCAAATCGCGGACTCTCCCGGGAGACCCAGTACTTC
NA	NA	TRBJ2-2	TRBV27	CASSQRGLAGHTGELFF	TGTGCCAGCAGTCAAAGGGGGCTAGCGGGCCACACCGGGGAGCTGTTTTTT
NA	NA	TRBJ2-2	TRBV4-1	CASSQDLTGATGELFF	TGCGCCAGCAGCCAAGATCTAACGGGAGCCACCGGGGAGCTGTTTTTT
few	NA	TRBJ2-7	TRBV28	CASTLGTPGSEEQYF	TGTGCCAGCACCCTCGGGACTCCCGGCTCTGAGGAGCAGTACTTC
NA	TRBD2	TRBJ2-7	TRBV27	CASSPYPGLADTYEQYF	TGTGCCAGCAGTCCCTACCCCGGACTAGCGGATACCTACGAGCAGTACTTC
NA	NA	TRBJ1-1	TRBV28	CASSLGGGGRAEAFF	TGTGCCAGCAGTTTAGGGGGGGGCGGGAGGGCTGAAGCTTTCTTT